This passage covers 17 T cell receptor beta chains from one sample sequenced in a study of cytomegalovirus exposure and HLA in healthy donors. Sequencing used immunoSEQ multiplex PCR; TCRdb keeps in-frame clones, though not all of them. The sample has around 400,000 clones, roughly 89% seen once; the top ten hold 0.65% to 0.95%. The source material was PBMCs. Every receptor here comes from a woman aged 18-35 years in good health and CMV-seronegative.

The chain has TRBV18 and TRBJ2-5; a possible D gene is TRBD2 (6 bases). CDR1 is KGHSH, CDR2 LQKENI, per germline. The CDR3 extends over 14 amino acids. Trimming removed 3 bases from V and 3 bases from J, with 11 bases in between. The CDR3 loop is CASSPYGGEETQYF. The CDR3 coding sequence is TGTGCCAGCTCACCCTACGGGGGTGAAGAGACCCAGTACTTC.

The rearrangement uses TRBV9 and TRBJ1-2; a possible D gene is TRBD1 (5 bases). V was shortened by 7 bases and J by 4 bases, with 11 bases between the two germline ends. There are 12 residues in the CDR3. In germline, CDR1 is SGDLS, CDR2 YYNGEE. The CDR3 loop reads CASQGLTYGYTF. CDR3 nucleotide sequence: TGTGCCAGCCAGGGCCTAACCTATGGCTACACCTTC.

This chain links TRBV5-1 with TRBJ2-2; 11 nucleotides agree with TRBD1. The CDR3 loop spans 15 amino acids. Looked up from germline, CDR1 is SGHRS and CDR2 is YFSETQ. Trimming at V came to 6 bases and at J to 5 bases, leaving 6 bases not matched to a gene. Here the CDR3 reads CASTGQGAGTGELFF. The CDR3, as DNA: TGCGCCAGCACCGGACAGGGGGCAGGTACCGGGGAGCTGTTTTTT.

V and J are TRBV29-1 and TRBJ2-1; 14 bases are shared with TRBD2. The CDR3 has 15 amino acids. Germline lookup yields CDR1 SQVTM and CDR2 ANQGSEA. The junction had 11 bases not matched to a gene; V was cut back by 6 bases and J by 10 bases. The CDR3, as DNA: TGCAGCGTCGCGGGGGGACTAGCGGGAGTAGGGGAGCAGTTCTTC. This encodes CSVAGGLAGVGEQFF.

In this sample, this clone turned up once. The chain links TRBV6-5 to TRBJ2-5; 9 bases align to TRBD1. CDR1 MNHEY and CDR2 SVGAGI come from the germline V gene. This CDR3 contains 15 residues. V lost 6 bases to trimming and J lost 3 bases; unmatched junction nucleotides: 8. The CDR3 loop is CASSLFTGGEETQYF. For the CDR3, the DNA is TGTGCCAGCAGCCTTTTCACAGGGGGCGAAGAGACCCAGTACTTC.

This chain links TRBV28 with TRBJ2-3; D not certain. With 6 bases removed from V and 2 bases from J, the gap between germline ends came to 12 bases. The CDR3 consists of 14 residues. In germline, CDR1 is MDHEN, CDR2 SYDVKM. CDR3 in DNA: TGTGCCAGCAGCCTTTCACATGCCACAGATACGCAGTATTTT. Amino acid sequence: CASSLSHATDTQYF. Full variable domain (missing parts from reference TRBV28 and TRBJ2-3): DVKVTQSSRYLVKRTGEKVFLECVQDMDHENMFWYRQDPGLGLRLIYFSYDVKMKEKGDIPEGYSVSREKKERFSLILESASTNQTSMYLCASSLSHATDTQYFGPGTRLTVL.

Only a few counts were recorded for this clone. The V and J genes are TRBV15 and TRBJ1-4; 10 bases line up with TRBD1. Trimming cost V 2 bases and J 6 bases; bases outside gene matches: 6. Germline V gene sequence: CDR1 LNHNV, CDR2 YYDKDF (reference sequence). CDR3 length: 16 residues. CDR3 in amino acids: CATSRTTGTGDEKLFF. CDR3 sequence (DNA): TGTGCCACCAGCAGAACGACCGGGACAGGGGATGAAAAACTGTTTTTT.

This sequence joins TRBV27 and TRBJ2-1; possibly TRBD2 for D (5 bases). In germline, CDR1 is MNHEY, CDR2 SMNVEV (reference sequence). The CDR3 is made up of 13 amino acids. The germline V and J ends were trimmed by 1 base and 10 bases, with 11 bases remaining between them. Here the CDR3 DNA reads TGTGCCAGCAGTTTATTCTCGGGGTTAGAGCAGTTCTTC. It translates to CASSLFSGLEQFF.

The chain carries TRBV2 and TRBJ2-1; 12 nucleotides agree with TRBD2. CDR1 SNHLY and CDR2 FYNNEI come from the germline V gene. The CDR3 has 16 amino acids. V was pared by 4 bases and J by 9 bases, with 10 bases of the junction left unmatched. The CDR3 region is CASSGLAGGISGEQFF. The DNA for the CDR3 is TGTGCCAGCAGTGGCCTAGCGGGAGGGATATCGGGTGAGCAGTTCTTC.

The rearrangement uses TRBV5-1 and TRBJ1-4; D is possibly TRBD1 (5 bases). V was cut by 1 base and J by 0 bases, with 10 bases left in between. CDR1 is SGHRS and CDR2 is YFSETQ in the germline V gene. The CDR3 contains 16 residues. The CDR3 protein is CASSLRAGSTNEKLFF. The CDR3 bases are TGCGCCAGCAGCTTGAGGGCAGGGTCAACTAATGAAAAACTGTTTTTT.

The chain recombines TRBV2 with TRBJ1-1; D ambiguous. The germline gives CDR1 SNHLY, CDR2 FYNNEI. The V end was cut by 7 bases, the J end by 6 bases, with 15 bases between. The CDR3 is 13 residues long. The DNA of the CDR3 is TGTGCCAGCACCCCCCCGGAGGCGGCTGAAGCTTTCTTT. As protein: CASTPPEAAEAFF. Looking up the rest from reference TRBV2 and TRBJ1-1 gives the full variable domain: EPEVTQTPSHQVTQMGQEVILRCVPISNHLYFYWYRQILGQKVEFLVSFYNNEISEKSEIFDDQFSVERPDGSNFTLKIRSTKLEDSAMYFCASTPPEAAEAFFGQGTRLTVV.

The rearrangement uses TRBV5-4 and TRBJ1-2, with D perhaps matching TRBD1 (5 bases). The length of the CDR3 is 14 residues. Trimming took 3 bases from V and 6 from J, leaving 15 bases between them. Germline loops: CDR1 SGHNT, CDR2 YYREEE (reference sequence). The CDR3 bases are TGTGCCAGCAGCTCTAGTGGGGGGTTGAATGGCTACACCTTC. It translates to CASSSSGGLNGYTF.

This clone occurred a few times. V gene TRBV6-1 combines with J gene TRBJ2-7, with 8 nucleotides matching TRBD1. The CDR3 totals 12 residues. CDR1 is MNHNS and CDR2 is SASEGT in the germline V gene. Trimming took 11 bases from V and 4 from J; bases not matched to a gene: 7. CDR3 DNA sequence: TGTGCCGGATCAGGGGGCTTGTACGAGCAGTACTTC. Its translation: CAGSGGLYEQYF.

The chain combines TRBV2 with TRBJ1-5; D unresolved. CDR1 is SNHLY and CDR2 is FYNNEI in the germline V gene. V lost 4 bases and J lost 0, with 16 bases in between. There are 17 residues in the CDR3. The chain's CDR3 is CASSGPTTLYSNQPQHF. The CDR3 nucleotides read TGTGCCAGCAGTGGACCAACGACATTGTATAGCAATCAGCCCCAGCATTTT. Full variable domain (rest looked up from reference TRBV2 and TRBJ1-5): EPEVTQTPSHQVTQMGQEVILRCVPISNHLYFYWYRQILGQKVEFLVSFYNNEISEKSEIFDDQFSVERPDGSNFTLKIRSTKLEDSAMYFCASSGPTTLYSNQPQHFGDGTRLSIL.

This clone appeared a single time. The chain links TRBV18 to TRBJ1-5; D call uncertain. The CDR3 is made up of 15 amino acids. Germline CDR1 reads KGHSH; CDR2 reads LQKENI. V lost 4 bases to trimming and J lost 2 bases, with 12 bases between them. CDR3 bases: TGTGCCAGCTCACAAAGCGGGAGTCGCAATCAGCCCCAGCATTTT. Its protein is CASSQSGSRNQPQHF. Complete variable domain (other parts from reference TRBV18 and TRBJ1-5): NAGVMQNPRHLVRRRGQEARLRCSPMKGHSHVYWYRQLPEEGLKFMVYLQKENIIDESGMPKERFSAEFPKEGPSILRIQQVVRGDSAAYFCASSQSGSRNQPQHFGDGTRLSIL.

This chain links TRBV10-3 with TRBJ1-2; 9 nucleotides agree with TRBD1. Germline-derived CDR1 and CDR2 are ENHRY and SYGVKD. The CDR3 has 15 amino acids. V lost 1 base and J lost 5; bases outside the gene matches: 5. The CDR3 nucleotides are TGTGCCATCAGTGAGTTAGGACAGGGGACTTATGGCTACACCTTC. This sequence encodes CAISELGQGTYGYTF.

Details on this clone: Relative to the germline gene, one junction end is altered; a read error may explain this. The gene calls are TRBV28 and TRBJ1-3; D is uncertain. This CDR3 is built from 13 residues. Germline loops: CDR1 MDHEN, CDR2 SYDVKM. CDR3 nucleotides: TGTGCCAGCAGTTTATATGGTGGAGACACCATATATTTT. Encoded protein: CASSLYGGDTIYF.